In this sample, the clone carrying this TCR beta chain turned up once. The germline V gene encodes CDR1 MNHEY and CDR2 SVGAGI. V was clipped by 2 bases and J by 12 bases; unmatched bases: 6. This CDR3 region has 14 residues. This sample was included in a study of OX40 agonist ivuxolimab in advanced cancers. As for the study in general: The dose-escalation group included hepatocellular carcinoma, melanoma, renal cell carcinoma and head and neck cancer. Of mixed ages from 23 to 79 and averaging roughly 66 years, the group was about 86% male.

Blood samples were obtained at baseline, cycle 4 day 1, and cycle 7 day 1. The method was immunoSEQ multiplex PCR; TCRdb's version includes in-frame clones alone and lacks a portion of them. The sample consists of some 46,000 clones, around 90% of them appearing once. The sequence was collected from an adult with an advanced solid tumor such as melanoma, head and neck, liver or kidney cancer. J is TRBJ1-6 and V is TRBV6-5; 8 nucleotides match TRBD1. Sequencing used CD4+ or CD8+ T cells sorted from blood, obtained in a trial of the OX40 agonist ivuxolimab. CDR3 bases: TGTGCCAGCAGTTACCTCCCGGACAGGGAACCCCTCCACTTT. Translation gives CASSYLPDREPLHF.